Given below is one T cell receptor (beta chain) in context. Original data processing: Quantification of nucleated cells was approximated via reference gene primer amplification. Data came from immunoSEQ multiplex PCR; TCRdb stores just in-frame clones and leaves some out. Clonal size and the V and J genes are those of that table, whereas D and trimming came from the DNA. The sample has under 450,000 clones; 90% to 95% are singletons. This sample was included in a study of blood T cell repertoires in COVID-19. Study-wide context: The samples span acute and convalescent COVID-19 from the United States, Italy and Spain. PBMCs, B-cell-depleted T cells, or T cells were the source of the cDNA or gDNA that made up the material.

Germline V gene lookup returns CDR1 SGHKS and CDR2 YYEKEE (reference sequence). With 3 bases clipped from V and 10 bases from J, the junction kept 13 bases outside the gene matches. CDR3 size: 16 residues. Categorization into cohorts depended on clinical history that participants reported. The origin of this receptor is a woman aged 35 to 49 who had been exposed to COVID-19. This chain links TRBV5-5 with TRBJ1-6, with 7 bases identical to TRBD1. The sequenced material came from PBMCs or T cells enriched from blood (not recorded which). DNA of the CDR3: TGTGCCAGCAGCTCGATGACAGGGAGGAGACCCTCACCCCTCCACTTT. Translated: CASSSMTGRRPSPLHF.